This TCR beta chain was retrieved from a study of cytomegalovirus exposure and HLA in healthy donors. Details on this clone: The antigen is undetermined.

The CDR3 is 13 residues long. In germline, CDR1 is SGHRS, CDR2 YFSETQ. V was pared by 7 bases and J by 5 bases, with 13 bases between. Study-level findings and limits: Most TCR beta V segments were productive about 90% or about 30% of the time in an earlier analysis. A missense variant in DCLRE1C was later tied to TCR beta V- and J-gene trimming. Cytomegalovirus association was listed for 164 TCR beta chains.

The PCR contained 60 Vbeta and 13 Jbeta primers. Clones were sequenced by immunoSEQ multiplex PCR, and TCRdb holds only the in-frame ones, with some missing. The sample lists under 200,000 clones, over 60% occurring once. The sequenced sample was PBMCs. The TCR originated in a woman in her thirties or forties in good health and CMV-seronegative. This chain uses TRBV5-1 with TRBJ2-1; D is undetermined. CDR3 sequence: CASGQRPNNEQFF. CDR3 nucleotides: TGCGCCAGCGGGCAACGGCCGAACAATGAGCAGTTCTTC.